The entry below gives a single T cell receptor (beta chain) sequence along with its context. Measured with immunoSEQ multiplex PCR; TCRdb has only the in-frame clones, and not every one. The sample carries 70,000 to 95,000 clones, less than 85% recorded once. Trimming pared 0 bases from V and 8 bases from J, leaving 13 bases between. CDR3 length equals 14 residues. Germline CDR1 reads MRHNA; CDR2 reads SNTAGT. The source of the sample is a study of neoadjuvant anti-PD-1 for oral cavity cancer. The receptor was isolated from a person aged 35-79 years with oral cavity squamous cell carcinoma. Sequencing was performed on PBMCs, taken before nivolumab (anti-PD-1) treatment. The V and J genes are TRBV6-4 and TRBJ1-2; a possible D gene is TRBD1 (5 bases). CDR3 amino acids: CASSDSQAAGGYTF. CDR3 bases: TGTGCCAGCAGTGACTCACAGGCGGCGGGAGGCTACACCTTC.